One and the same sample provided the 8 T cell receptor beta chains below, sequenced in a study of blood T cells in healthy people across ages. A second PCR, run for roughly 7 to 11 cycles, used a sample-barcoded 5' primer plus a J-beta primer mix. TCRdb re-analysed the 5' RACE reads in MiXCR, keeping a single row per CDR3 protein. Of 730,000 or so distinct CDR3 sequences listed, roughly 41% were seen once; the top ten hold around a fifth. The specimen was blood. These receptors all stem from a woman in her sixties in good health.

For this clonotype: One end of the junction is discordant with germline, which a read error may explain. The rearrangement links TRBV24-1 to TRBJ1-2; no firm D call. This CDR3 spans 12 amino acids. In germline, CDR1 is KGHDR, CDR2 SFDVKD. DNA for the CDR3: TGTGCCACCAGTGACACTAGTTATGACTACACCTTC. The encoded protein is CATSDTSYDYTF.

The rearrangement joins TRBV21-1 to TRBJ2-3; the table's TRBD2 call for D was not verified on the DNA. TRBV21-1 is shown as a pseudogene. The CDR3 is made up of 20 amino acids. CDR3: CASSKDRLAGYLSSTDTQYF. The CDR3 DNA sequence: TGTGCCAGCAGCAAAGATCGTCTAGCGGGGTACTTATCTAGCACAGATACGCAGTATTTT.

This clonotype was recorded many times. This chain joins TRBV29-1 and TRBJ1-2, with D hard to call. V was pared by 4 bases and J by 4 bases, with 16 bases between. The CDR3 spans 14 residues. The germline V gene has CDR1 SQVTM and CDR2 ANQGSEA. The CDR3 is CSVAAIERSYGYTF. DNA for the CDR3: TGCAGCGTTGCGGCGATAGAGAGGAGCTATGGCTACACCTTC.

V and J are TRBV18 and TRBJ1-2; 7 bases align to TRBD1. There are 14 residues in the CDR3. The germline V gene has CDR1 KGHSH and CDR2 LQKENI. V lost 4 bases, J lost 6 bases, and 8 bases stayed unmatched. The CDR3 region has the DNA TGTGCCAGCTCACGGGTTGACAGGGAGAATGGCTACACCTTC. It encodes CASSRVDRENGYTF.

The chain links TRBV20-1 to TRBJ2-7; a weak D match, TRBD2 (6 bases). Trimming removed 3 bases at V and 0 bases at J, with 9 bases between. Germline CDR1 DFQATT, CDR2 SNEGSKA (reference sequence). The CDR3 is 13 residues long. The CDR3 loop reads CSASGSNSYEQYF. For the CDR3, the DNA is TGCAGTGCTAGCGGGAGCAACTCCTACGAGCAGTACTTC.

This chain joins TRBV2 and TRBJ1-2; 10 bases fit TRBD1. V shed 9 bases and J 4 bases; nucleotides not matched to a gene: 5. The germline gives CDR1 SNHLY, CDR2 FYNNEI. The CDR3 runs 13 residues. Here the CDR3 reads CASMTGGFYGYTF. The CDR3 DNA reads as TGTGCCAGTATGACAGGGGGCTTCTATGGCTACACCTTC.

There are many counts of this clonotype. The J gene is TRBJ1-2, the V gene TRBV29-1; the D gene is possibly TRBD1 (5 bases). V lost 3 bases, J lost 7 bases, and 9 bases lay in between. The V gene's germline CDR1 is SQVTM and CDR2 ANQGSEA. This CDR3 is 11 amino acids long. This chain's CDR3 is CSVDPQGGYTF. The CDR3 DNA follows: TGCAGCGTTGACCCTCAGGGTGGCTACACCTTC.

This clonotype occurred a few times. The chain couples TRBV15 to TRBJ1-5, with TRBD1 identical over 9 bases. Trimming at V came to 2 bases and at J to 5 bases, leaving 4 bases not matched to a gene. Germline V gene sequence: CDR1 LNHNV, CDR2 YYDKDF (reference sequence). This CDR3 contains 15 residues. CDR3 in amino acids: CATSRTGQGYQPQHF. CDR3 DNA sequence: TGTGCCACCAGCAGAACGGGACAGGGATATCAGCCCCAGCATTTT. The complete variable domain, with remaining parts taken from reference TRBV15 and TRBJ1-5, reads DAMVIQNPRYQVTQFGKPVTLSCSQTLNHNVMYWYQQKSSQAPKLLFHYYDKDFNNEADTPDNFQSRRPNTSFCFLDIRSPGLGDTAMYLCATSRTGQGYQPQHFGDGTRLSIL.